One and the same sample provided the 27 T cell receptor beta chains below, sequenced in a study of blood T cell repertoires in COVID-19. Data came from immunoSEQ multiplex PCR; TCRdb stores just in-frame clones and leaves some out. The table lists 60,000 to 75,000 clones, roughly 90% of them singletons. Sequenced: peripheral blood. The receptors derive from a human donor in a cohort sampled during active COVID-19.

This clone has more than one count but fewer than ten. The rearrangement joins TRBV5-6 to TRBJ2-7; D unclear. The germline V gene encodes CDR1 SGHDT and CDR2 YYEEEE. V dropped 0 bases and J dropped 3 bases, with 10 bases sitting between them. The CDR3 is 14 residues long. The CDR3 spells CASSLVSRRYEQYF. DNA of the CDR3: TGTGCCAGCAGCTTGGTATCGCGGCGCTACGAGCAGTACTTC.

The chain carries TRBV2 and TRBJ1-2; unclear D gene. The CDR3 sequence is 14 residues long. V was trimmed by 3 bases and J by 4 bases, leaving 12 bases between them. Germline V CDR1 and CDR2: SNHLY, FYNNEI. DNA of the CDR3: TGTGCCAGCAGTGATAATGGACTTCCCTATGGCTACACCTTC. This codes for CASSDNGLPYGYTF.

This clone was seen only a few times. V and J are TRBV4-1 and TRBJ1-2; TRBD1 might be the D (6 bases). CDR3 length: 15 amino acids. The germline V and J ends were trimmed by 2 bases and 3 bases, with 13 bases remaining between them. Germline V gives CDR1 MGHRA, CDR2 YSYEKL. CDR3 residues: CASSQLTGGDYGYTF. CDR3 DNA sequence: TGCGCCAGCAGCCAATTGACAGGTGGGGACTATGGCTACACCTTC.

The genes are TRBV9 and TRBJ2-1; TRBD1 is a possible D gene (6 bases). Germline lookup yields CDR1 SGDLS and CDR2 YYNGEE. The V gene lost 3 bases and the J gene lost 0 bases, with 28 bases spanning the gap. CDR3 length: 21 residues. CDR3 sequence (DNA): TGTGCCAGCAGCGGAACAGGGACCCAGCCCCAACTCCAGAGCTCCTACAATGAGCAGTTCTTC. It translates to CASSGTGTQPQLQSSYNEQFF.

The chain joins TRBV28 to TRBJ1-1, with D maybe TRBD1 (6 bases). Germline assignment: CDR1 MDHEN and CDR2 SYDVKM. V was trimmed by 3 bases and J by 2 bases, leaving 13 bases between them. The CDR3 totals 15 residues. CDR3 in DNA: TGTGCCAGCAGTTTGGGGGGGCCTCCTAACACTGAAGCTTTCTTT. Encoded protein: CASSLGGPPNTEAFF.

This clone was observed a single time. The chain has TRBV11-2 and TRBJ2-5; D is undetermined. Germline V gene sequence: CDR1 SGHAT, CDR2 FQNNGV. The V gene lost 5 bases and the J gene lost 7 bases, with 11 bases spanning the gap. The CDR3 has 12 amino acids. CDR3 protein: CASSRQDLTQYF. The DNA of the CDR3 is TGTGCCAGCAGCCGACAAGATTTGACCCAGTACTTC.

The chain couples TRBV24-1 to TRBJ2-7; TRBD1 is a possible D gene (5 bases). Germline lookup yields CDR1 KGHDR and CDR2 SFDVKD. V dropped 4 bases and J dropped 3 bases, with 12 bases sitting between them. The CDR3 covers 14 residues. CDR3 amino acids: CATSEAGFGYEQYF. In DNA, the CDR3 is TGTGCCACCAGTGAGGCAGGGTTTGGCTACGAGCAGTACTTC.

The rearrangement joins TRBV19 to TRBJ2-1, with D possibly TRBD2 on 7 matching bases. The germline V gene encodes CDR1 LNHDA and CDR2 SQIVND (reference sequence). The length of the CDR3 is 12 residues. Between the trimmed V and J ends, which lost 7 bases and 9 bases, there was a span of 13 bases. The CDR3 DNA reads as TGTGCCAGTAAAAGGGGGGGACTTGAGCAGTTCTTC. The encoded protein is CASKRGGLEQFF.

The genes are TRBV10-2 and TRBJ2-7; D remains unclear. The V gene lost 3 bases and the J gene lost 3 bases, with 9 bases spanning the gap. The CDR3 is 13 amino acids. Germline V gene lookup returns CDR1 WSHSY and CDR2 SAAADI. This CDR3 is CASSDFSSYEQYF. CDR3 DNA sequence: TGCGCCAGCAGTGACTTCTCCAGCTACGAGCAGTACTTC.

The chain links TRBV5-1 to TRBJ1-1; 10 bases align to TRBD1. Germline trimming cut 4 bases from V and 1 base from J; bases unmatched to any gene: 7. The CDR3 is made up of 16 amino acids. Germline assignment: CDR1 SGHRS and CDR2 YFSETQ. The CDR3 is CASSPTGQGGNTEAFF. The CDR3 region has the DNA TGCGCCAGCAGCCCCACCGGACAGGGGGGGAACACTGAAGCTTTCTTT.

This sequence joins TRBV7-8 and TRBJ2-5, with 12 bases matching TRBD1. The CDR3 runs to 15 residues. With 6 bases clipped from V and 2 bases from J, the junction kept 4 bases outside the gene matches. Germline CDR1 reads SGHVS; CDR2 reads FQNEAQ. The CDR3 protein is CASRQGQGAQETQYF. Written as DNA, the CDR3 is TGTGCCAGCAGACAGGGACAGGGGGCACAAGAGACCCAGTACTTC.

The gene calls are TRBV7-9 and TRBJ1-6; TRBD1 is a possible D gene (5 bases). Germline CDR1 SEHNR, CDR2 FQNEAQ (reference sequence). The CDR3 spans 17 residues. V lost 4 bases and J lost 0, with 13 bases in between. The CDR3 protein is CASSSGREGSYNSPLHF. Written as DNA, the CDR3 is TGTGCCAGCAGCTCGGGCAGGGAAGGCTCCTATAATTCACCCCTCCACTTT.

The rearrangement joins TRBV24-1 to TRBJ1-1; D gene uncertain. The ends were cut back, 4 bases at V and 5 bases at J, with 10 bases in the middle. This CDR3 has 13 amino acids. The germline V gene has CDR1 KGHDR and CDR2 SFDVKD. CDR3 nucleotides: TGTGCCACCAGTGACCCACCCAGAACTGAAGCTTTCTTT. The encoded protein is CATSDPPRTEAFF.

V is TRBV13 and J is TRBJ2-5; 12 bases line up with TRBD2. This CDR3 has 14 amino acids. Germline lookup yields CDR1 PRHDT and CDR2 FYEKMQ (reference sequence). The V segment lost 5 bases and the J segment 3 bases; nucleotides outside the gene matches: 1. CDR3 bases: TGTGCCAGCAGCCTAGCGGGAGGGGAAGAGACCCAGTACTTC. Its protein is CASSLAGGEETQYF.

J is TRBJ2-7 and V is TRBV7-6; D is perhaps TRBD2 (6 bases). Germline CDR1 is SGHVS and CDR2 is FNYEAQ. V lost 5 bases to trimming and J lost 9 bases, with 23 bases between them. The CDR3 is made up of 15 amino acids. The chain's CDR3 is CASSTKSGPGGVQYF. For the CDR3, the DNA is TGTGCCAGCAGCACGAAATCGGGTCCCGGCGGGGTGCAGTACTTC. The complete variable domain, with remaining parts taken from reference TRBV7-6 and TRBJ2-7, reads GAGVSQSPRYKVTKRGQDVALRCDPISGHVSLYWYRQALGQGPEFLTYFNYEAQQDKSGLPNDRFSAERPEGSISTLTIQRTEQRDSAMYRCASSTKSGPGGVQYFGPGTRLTVT.

The chain is built from TRBV27 and TRBJ2-3; 12 positions agree with TRBD2. The CDR3 extends over 17 amino acids. The ends lost 6 bases at V and 2 bases at J; junction bases unmatched: 9. The germline V gene encodes CDR1 MNHEY and CDR2 SMNVEV (reference sequence). CDR3 region: CASSSLGLAGPTDTQYF. DNA for the CDR3: TGTGCCAGCAGCTCCCTCGGACTAGCGGGACCCACAGATACGCAGTATTTT.

The DNA for the CDR3 is TGTGCCAGCATGTCAGTTTACAATGAGCAGTTCTTC. Translation gives CASMSVYNEQFF. The chain carries TRBV12-3 or TRBV12-4 and TRBJ2-1; D not certain. This CDR3 comprises 12 residues. Trimming took 7 bases from V and 4 from J, leaving 8 bases between them.

The V and J genes are TRBV7-3 and TRBJ1-6; no reliable D call. Trimming took 2 bases from V and 5 from J, leaving 7 bases between them. This CDR3 is 14 amino acids long. Per germline, CDR1 SGHTA and CDR2 FQGTGA. DNA for the CDR3: TGTGCCAGCAGCTTACTACAGAATAATTCACCCCTCCACTTT. Residues: CASSLLQNNSPLHF.

The chain joins TRBV28 to TRBJ2-1; unclear D gene. Trimming cost V 2 bases and J 8 bases, with 7 bases left between them. The CDR3 is 12 residues long. Germline CDR1 is MDHEN and CDR2 is SYDVKM. This CDR3 is CASSLTLHEQFF. The CDR3 DNA sequence: TGTGCCAGCAGTTTAACTCTACATGAGCAGTTCTTC. Full variable domain (remainder filled in from reference TRBV28 and TRBJ2-1): DVKVTQSSRYLVKRTGEKVFLECVQDMDHENMFWYRQDPGLGLRLIYFSYDVKMKEKGDIPEGYSVSREKKERFSLILESASTNQTSMYLCASSLTLHEQFFGPGTRLTVL.

The rearrangement uses TRBV28 and TRBJ1-1; TRBD1 matches 7 bases. This CDR3 region has 14 residues. Germline lookup yields CDR1 MDHEN and CDR2 SYDVKM. Trimming took 8 bases from V and 1 from J; bases not matched to a gene: 7. Here the CDR3 DNA reads TGTGCCAGCTATATGGGGACAGCGAACACTGAAGCTTTCTTT. It specifies CASYMGTANTEAFF.

The CDR3 spells CASSRTGSPEQYF. The CDR3 bases are TGTGCCAGCAGCAGGACAGGGTCCCCCGAGCAGTACTTC. The V and J genes are TRBV5-5 and TRBJ2-7, with 8 bases matching TRBD1. Trimming at V came to 4 bases and at J to 6 bases, leaving 6 bases not matched to a gene. Germline CDR1 is SGHKS and CDR2 is YYEKEE (reference sequence). This CDR3 has 13 residues.

The chain links TRBV7-8 to TRBJ2-7, with 7 bases fitting TRBD2. The CDR3 runs 14 residues. Germline assignment: CDR1 SGHVS and CDR2 FQNEAQ. J lost 3 bases, V lost 5 bases, and 7 bases had no gene match. The CDR3 sequence is CASSPVGGNYEQYF. The CDR3, as DNA: TGTGCCAGCAGCCCAGTGGGGGGGAACTACGAGCAGTACTTC.

The chain joins TRBV5-4 to TRBJ1-1, with D possibly TRBD1 on 5 matching bases. Germline CDR1 is SGHNT and CDR2 is YYREEE (reference sequence). The CDR3 has 14 residues. V was trimmed by 4 bases and J by 4 bases, leaving 14 bases between them. This chain's CDR3 is CASSSPRVGTEAFF. The CDR3, as DNA: TGTGCCAGCAGCAGCCCCAGGGTAGGCACTGAAGCTTTCTTT.

V usage is TRBV19 and J usage is TRBJ2-3; TRBD2 agrees at 8 bases. Germline V gene data show CDR1 as LNHDA and CDR2 as SQIVND (reference sequence). Trimming took 3 bases from V and 4 from J; bases not matched to a gene: 9. The CDR3 totals 16 residues. CDR3: CASSIFQRGPSDTQYF. The CDR3 bases are TGTGCCAGTAGTATTTTCCAGCGGGGGCCCTCAGATACGCAGTATTTT.

V and J are TRBV29-1 and TRBJ1-1, with TRBD1 matching 9 bases. V lost 6 bases and J lost 8; bases outside the gene matches: 7. The CDR3 has 12 residues. Per the germline V gene, CDR1 is SQVTM and CDR2 is ANQGSEA. The CDR3 nucleotides are TGCAGCGTCGCGGGACAGGGAAAAGAAGCTTTCTTT. It codes for CSVAGQGKEAFF.

The CDR3 sequence is CASSDQGLMNTEAFF. For the CDR3, the DNA is TGTGCCAGCAGTGATCAGGGGCTTATGAACACTGAAGCTTTCTTT. The chain recombines TRBV2 with TRBJ1-1; the D gene is possibly TRBD1 (6 bases). This CDR3 contains 15 residues. Between the trimmed V and J ends, which lost 3 bases and 0 bases, there was a span of 11 bases. Germline values: CDR1 SNHLY, CDR2 FYNNEI.

The rearrangement joins TRBV4-1 to TRBJ1-1; TRBD1 aligns across 10 bases. J was trimmed by 1 base and V by 1 base; bases with no gene match: 0. The V gene's germline CDR1 is MGHRA and CDR2 YSYEKL. The CDR3 length is 15 residues. CDR3 nucleotide sequence: TGCGCCAGCAGCCAAGGACAGGGGGCGAACACTGAAGCTTTCTTT. Its translation is CASSQGQGANTEAFF.